This T cell receptor beta chain was captured in a study of cytotoxic CD8 clonotypes in ibrutinib-treated CLL. Study overall: Response samples were taken after a median around 13 months of treatment, range 6 to 36. Study-level points and caveats: Sustained-remission and progressing patients had unequal sampling times. Baseline levels were approached again at progression, after clonality had risen at ibrutinib response.

Target depth was 1 in 200,000 to 1 in 1 million T cells, about 10x per clonotype. Repertoires were generated with immunoSEQ multiplex PCR, while TCRdb's copy carries only in-frame clones and drops some. Seen here are approximately 25,000 clones, roughly 70% observed once, and the top ten hold 40% to 50%. The germline V gene has CDR1 MDHEN and CDR2 SYDVKM. Trimming pared 3 bases from V and 4 bases from J, leaving 10 bases between. The CDR3 is made up of 14 amino acids. Of note for this clone: Its antigen remains unidentified.

This sample comprised PBMCs, obtained after 12 months of ibrutinib treatment. The chain links TRBV28 to TRBJ1-3, with D tentatively TRBD1 (5 bases). This TCR came from a human donor with chronic lymphocytic leukemia. CDR3 in amino acids: CASSFLRTGNTIYF. The CDR3 bases are TGTGCCAGCAGTTTTCTTAGGACAGGAAACACCATATATTTT.